Following are 29 T cell receptor beta chains from one sample sequenced in a study of immune heterogeneity within non-small cell lung tumors. Using 32 V and 13 J primers, multiplex PCR amplified TCR beta CDR3. From the multiplex PCR reads, TCRdb called clonotypes with MiXCR, one entry per CDR3 protein. The sample lists around 5,000 distinct CDR3 sequences, under 25% occurring once. Bulk tumor genomic DNA served as template, at 600 ng per sample. The authors collected several far-apart biopsies from each primary tumor during surgery. Curative operations were performed on patients who had untreated, newly diagnosed non-small cell lung cancer. The sequenced sample was lung tumor tissue. Every receptor here comes from an older woman with non-small cell lung cancer.

There are a few counts of this clonotype. This chain connects TRBV2 to TRBJ2-1; 10 nucleotides agree with TRBD2. V was pared by 7 bases and J by 3 bases, with 18 bases of the junction left unmatched. The CDR3 loop spans 19 amino acids. Looked up from germline, CDR1 is SNHLY and CDR2 is FYNNEI. CDR3: CASTGKTTVTSGRYNEQFF. CDR3 nucleotide sequence: TGTGCCAGCACCGGAAAAACTACTGTGACTAGCGGGCGCTACAATGAGCAGTTCTTC. Full variable domain (missing parts from reference TRBV2 and TRBJ2-1): EPEVTQTPSHQVTQMGQEVILRCVPISNHLYFYWYRQILGQKVEFLVSFYNNEISEKSEIFDDQFSVERPDGSNFTLKIRSTKLEDSAMYFCASTGKTTVTSGRYNEQFFGPGTRLTVL.

In its sample, this clonotype was seen many times. The chain employs TRBV30 and TRBJ2-2; D unresolved. Per the germline V gene, CDR1 is GTSNPN and CDR2 is SVGIG (reference sequence). The CDR3 is 12 amino acids. V lost 3 bases, J lost 4 bases, and 6 bases lay in between. The DNA for the CDR3 is TGTGCCTGGAGCCTTACCACCGGGGAGCTGTTTTTT. This encodes CAWSLTTGELFF. The full variable domain, with the rest looked up from reference TRBV30 and TRBJ2-2, is SQTIHQWPATLVQPVGSPLSLECTVEGTSNPNLYWYRQAAGRGLQLLFYSVGIGQISSEVPQNLSASRPQDRQFILSSKKLLLSDSGFYLCAWSLTTGELFFGEGSRLTVL.

This clonotype ranks as medium-sized (0.01 to 0.1%). The chain has TRBV2 and TRBJ1-5, with TRBD1 as a possible D gene (6 bases). The V and J ends lost 4 bases and 1 base respectively, with 17 bases between them. CDR1 SNHLY and CDR2 FYNNEI come from the germline V gene. The CDR3 loop spans 17 amino acids. CDR3 loop: CASSATGVLVSNQPQHF. DNA for the CDR3: TGTGCCAGCAGTGCGACAGGTGTTTTGGTGAGCAATCAGCCCCAGCATTTT.

This clonotype was detected only a few times. This chain uses TRBV5-4 with TRBJ1-1, with a tentative D call TRBD1 (5 bases). Germline assignment: CDR1 SGHNT and CDR2 YYREEE (reference sequence). Trimming removed 2 bases at V and 3 bases at J, with 17 bases between. The CDR3 has 16 residues. Here the CDR3 DNA reads TGTGCCAGCAGCTTCCGACAGTCTTTGGGGGACACTGAAGCTTTCTTT. Its protein product is CASSFRQSLGDTEAFF.

This clonotype is medium-sized in the sample. V is TRBV18 and J is TRBJ1-5; no clear D. CDR3 length: 12 amino acids. With 3 bases removed from V and 4 bases from J, the gap between germline ends came to 4 bases. Germline V gives CDR1 KGHSH, CDR2 LQKENI. The CDR3, as DNA: TGTGCCAGCTCACCGCCGAATCAGCCCCAGCATTTT. Its protein product is CASSPPNQPQHF.

In regard to this clonotype: Possible read error: a much larger clone is one base away. The chain employs TRBV5-1 and TRBJ2-2; TRBD2 aligns across 8 bases. Germline V gene data show CDR1 as SGHRS and CDR2 as YFSETQ. V gave up 4 bases and J gave up 1 base; unmatched junction bases: 15. The CDR3 has 19 residues. Written as DNA, the CDR3 is TGCGCCAGCAGCCTGGATGAAACCGGGACTAGTATGAACACCGGGGAGCTGTTTTTT. Translating it yields CASSLDETGTSMNTGELFF.

Concerning this clonotype itself: One junction end disagrees with the germline gene, perhaps due to a read error. V usage is TRBV28 and J usage is TRBJ2-5, with 11 bases fitting TRBD2. Germline assignment: CDR1 MDHEN and CDR2 SYDVKM. The CDR3 has 15 amino acids. The CDR3 reads CDSSKLAGDTETQYF. Here the CDR3 DNA reads TGTGACAGCAGTAAACTAGCGGGGGACACAGAGACCCAGTACTTC.

This clonotype is medium-sized in the sample. The chain carries TRBV28 and TRBJ2-1; D is uncertain. The CDR3 is 11 amino acids. V was trimmed by 2 bases and J by 9 bases, leaving 5 bases between them. Germline CDR1 and CDR2: MDHEN and SYDVKM. CDR3 coding DNA: TGTGCCAGCAGTTTAGAAATTGAGCAGTTCTTC. It codes for CASSLEIEQFF.

This clonotype has just one count. A read error may be the cause here, since a much bigger clone is one base away. No conserved phenylalanine or tryptophan is present at the end of the CDR3, so a read error is the likely explanation. The J gene is TRBJ2-5, the V gene TRBV19; 9 bases are shared with TRBD1. Germline V gene sequence: CDR1 LNHDA, CDR2 SQIVND (reference sequence). Trimming cost V 6 bases and J 1 base; bases outside gene matches: 0. This CDR3 region has 13 residues. CDR3 sequence: CASRTGGQETQYL. The CDR3 nucleotides are TGTGCCAGTAGGACAGGGGGCCAAGAGACCCAGTACTTG.

Turning to this clonotype: A read error may explain this, as a much larger clone is one base away. The chain joins TRBV20-1 to TRBJ1-1, with TRBD1 as a possible D gene (5 bases). The length of the CDR3 is 17 residues. Looked up from germline, CDR1 is DFQATT and CDR2 is SNEGSKA (reference sequence). The CDR3 region is CSASPRVAGLVNTETFF. CDR3 nucleotides: TGCAGTGCTAGCCCCAGGGTGGCGGGGCTTGTGAACACTGAAACTTTCTTT.

This clonotype was seen a few times. The V and J genes are TRBV30 and TRBJ1-1; maybe TRBD1 (6 bases). V gave up 3 bases and J gave up 3 bases, with 11 bases separating them. Germline V gene data show CDR1 as GTSNPN and CDR2 as SVGIG (reference sequence). The CDR3 length is 13 residues. This CDR3 reads CAWSRDTYTEAFF. The CDR3 region has the DNA TGTGCCTGGAGCCGGGACACCTACACTGAAGCTTTCTTT. Full variable domain (remainder filled in from reference TRBV30 and TRBJ1-1): SQTIHQWPATLVQPVGSPLSLECTVEGTSNPNLYWYRQAAGRGLQLLFYSVGIGQISSEVPQNLSASRPQDRQFILSSKKLLLSDSGFYLCAWSRDTYTEAFFGQGTRLTVV.

The chain combines TRBV28 with TRBJ2-7; 7 nucleotides align to TRBD2. CDR1 is MDHEN and CDR2 is SYDVKM in the germline V gene. With 1 base clipped from V and 3 bases from J, the junction kept 12 bases outside the gene matches. This CDR3 spans 17 amino acids. This chain's CDR3 is CASSLSYRAGVSYEQYF. In DNA form, the CDR3 reads TGTGCCAGCAGTTTATCTTATCGGGCGGGGGTAAGCTACGAGCAGTACTTC.

On this clonotype: This likely comes from a read error, as the CDR3 has no conserved phenylalanine or tryptophan at its end. This sequence joins TRBV5-1 and TRBJ1-4; 10 bases match TRBD1. The CDR3 is 15 residues long. The V and J ends lost 4 bases and 8 bases, in that order; junction bases with no gene match: 8. From germline, CDR1 is SGHRS and CDR2 YFSETQ. The CDR3 DNA sequence: TGCGCCAGCAGCGCTGGGACAGGGGATGGGGAAAAACTGTTTCTT. Translating it yields CASSAGTGDGEKLFL.

The rearrangement joins TRBV10-3 to TRBJ1-5; perhaps TRBD1 as D (6 bases). With 6 bases removed from V and 7 bases from J, the gap between germline ends came to 13 bases. This CDR3 has 13 residues. Germline V gene data show CDR1 as ENHRY and CDR2 as SYGVKD. Here the CDR3 reads CAISEGQGQPQHF. In DNA, the CDR3 is TGTGCCATCAGCGAGGGTCAGGGGCAGCCCCAGCATTTT.

Concerning this clonotype itself: Since a much larger clone is just one base distant, this may be a read error. The chain carries TRBV28 and TRBJ2-2, with TRBD2 matching 8 bases. Germline V gene data show CDR1 as MDHEN and CDR2 as SYDVKM. Losses at the gene ends were 1 base for V and 6 bases for J; bases not matched to a gene: 4. The CDR3 consists of 15 residues. The chain's CDR3 is CASSLLSGGPGELFF. The CDR3 DNA sequence: TGTGCCAGCAGTTTATTGTCGGGAGGGCCCGGGGAGCTGTTTTTT. Based on the CDR3 plus reference TRBV28 and TRBJ2-2, the full variable domain is DVKVTQSSRYLVKRTGEKVFLECVQDMDHENMFWYRQDPGLGLRLIYFSYDVKMKEKGDIPEGYSVSREKKERFSLILESASTNQTSMYLCASSLLSGGPGELFFGEGSRLTVL.

A word on this clonotype: This likely comes from a read error, as the CDR3 has no conserved phenylalanine or tryptophan at its end. The DNA is left out, because the CDR3 cannot be placed on it with certainty; the CDR3 is given as TCRdb lists it. This rearrangement joins TRBV20-1 to TRBJ2-3; the table assigns TRBD2, which was not confirmed against the DNA. The CDR3 adds up to 17 amino acids, both ends counted. In germline, CDR1 is DFQATT, CDR2 SNEGSKA (reference sequence). The CDR3 loop is CSAINPGLRAYEQYFGP.

Worth noting for this clonotype: A much larger clonotype is one base distant, so this may be a read error. The chain employs TRBV12-3 or TRBV12-4 and TRBJ2-1; D ambiguous. V lost 6 bases, J lost 9 bases, and 12 bases lay in between. The CDR3 has 12 residues. The CDR3 here is CASRHLGTEQFF. The DNA for the CDR3 is TGTGCCAGCAGACATTTGGGTACTGAGCAGTTCTTC.

By share, this clonotype ranks as medium-sized (0.01 to 0.1%). The CDR3 region is CASSGDREFTLNTGELFF. CDR3 DNA sequence: TGTGCCAGCAGCGGGGACAGGGAGTTCACTTTAAACACCGGGGAGCTGTTTTTT. V is TRBV7-9 and J is TRBJ2-2; 9 bases fit TRBD1. The trim removed 5 bases at V and 2 bases at J, leaving 12 bases unmatched. Looked up from germline, CDR1 is SEHNR and CDR2 is FQNEAQ (reference sequence). This CDR3 contains 18 residues. The whole variable domain, filled in from reference TRBV7-9 and TRBJ2-2, reads DTGVSQNPRHKITKRGQNVTFRCDPISEHNRLYWYRQTLGQGPEFLTYFQNEAQLEKSRLLSDRFSAERPKGSFSTLEIQRTEQGDSAMYLCASSGDREFTLNTGELFFGEGSRLTVL.

The rearrangement links TRBV5-5 to TRBJ2-3, with 12 bases lining up with TRBD2. J gave up 6 bases and V 0 bases, and 5 bases lay outside the gene matches. This CDR3 comprises 16 residues. Germline V CDR1 and CDR2: SGHKS, YYEKEE (reference sequence). Here the CDR3 reads CASSLELAGGGDTQYF. CDR3 sequence (DNA): TGTGCCAGCAGCTTGGAGCTAGCGGGAGGGGGTGATACGCAGTATTTT. The full variable domain, in which reference TRBV5-5 and TRBJ2-3 provide the parts outside the CDR3, is DAGVTQSPTHLIKTRGQQVTLRCSPISGHKSVSWYQQVLGQGPQFIFQYYEKEERGRGNFPDRFSARQFPNYSSELNVNALLLGDSALYLCASSLELAGGGDTQYFGPGTRLTVL.

This rearrangement joins TRBV5-4 to TRBJ2-3; D gene uncertain. V dropped 3 bases and J dropped 0 bases, with 11 bases sitting between them. The CDR3 spans 15 residues. Germline assignment: CDR1 SGHNT and CDR2 YYREEE (reference sequence). The CDR3: CASSSDGSSTDTQYF. The CDR3, as DNA: TGTGCCAGCAGCTCCGACGGCTCTAGCACAGATACGCAGTATTTT. Looking up the rest from reference TRBV5-4 and TRBJ2-3 gives the full variable domain: ETGVTQSPTHLIKTRGQQVTLRCSSQSGHNTVSWYQQALGQGPQFIFQYYREEENGRGNFPPRFSGLQFPNYSSELNVNALELDDSALYLCASSSDGSSTDTQYFGPGTRLTVL.

About this clonotype: A much bigger clone sits one base away, suggesting this may be a read error. The chain joins TRBV4-1 to TRBJ2-7; unclear D gene. This CDR3 has 12 residues. V was shortened by 7 bases and J by 3 bases, with 10 bases between the two germline ends. Germline assignment: CDR1 MGHRA and CDR2 YSYEKL. The CDR3 is CASIPGGYEQYF. The CDR3 nucleotides read TGCGCCAGCATCCCGGGTGGCTACGAGCAGTACTTC.

This clonotype qualifies as medium-sized (0.01 to 0.1%). This sequence joins TRBV4-3 and TRBJ1-1; D gene unclear. V lost 0 bases to trimming and J lost 2 bases, with 19 bases between them. Germline CDR1 reads LGHNA; CDR2 reads YSLEER. The CDR3 consists of 18 residues. In nucleotides, the CDR3 is TGCGCCAGCAGCCAAGATACCCCTACGAGCAGTTTCAACACTGAAGCTTTCTTT. Residues: CASSQDTPTSSFNTEAFF.

This clonotype has at least ten counts. V gene TRBV5-1 combines with J gene TRBJ2-3; 10 bases are shared with TRBD2. CDR1 is SGHRS and CDR2 is YFSETQ in the germline V gene. V lost 0 bases to trimming and J lost 4 bases; unmatched junction nucleotides: 5. The CDR3 loop spans 16 amino acids. The CDR3 protein is CASSLALAGSADTQYF. The CDR3 DNA sequence: TGCGCCAGCAGCTTGGCACTAGCGGGATCGGCAGATACGCAGTATTTT.

About this clonotype itself: A clone one base away is much larger, so this may be a read error. V and J are TRBV2 and TRBJ1-1, with 7 bases lining up with TRBD1. This CDR3 comprises 13 residues. Germline CDR1 SNHLY, CDR2 FYNNEI. CDR3 sequence reads: CAGSHRGDTEAFF. The CDR3 coding sequence is TGTGCCGGCAGTCACAGGGGTGACACTGAAGCTTTCTTT.

Sample share makes this clonotype medium-sized. The chain links TRBV20-1 to TRBJ2-3; no definite D call. Germline V gene sequence: CDR1 DFQATT, CDR2 SNEGSKA (reference sequence). The CDR3 consists of 10 residues. V lost 8 bases and J 2 bases, leaving 5 bases between the germline ends. The CDR3 DNA follows: TGCAGTATATTCACAGATACGCAGTATTTT. Its protein is CSIFTDTQYF.

This chain links TRBV20-1 with TRBJ1-5; possible D gene TRBD1, 6 bases. Germline lookup yields CDR1 DFQATT and CDR2 SNEGSKA (reference sequence). The CDR3 loop spans 13 amino acids. V was shortened by 3 bases and J by 2 bases, with 8 bases between the two germline ends. The CDR3 nucleotides read TGCAGTGCTAGCAGGGGAGGCAATCAGCCCCAGCATTTT. Translation: CSASRGGNQPQHF.

This clonotype is judged medium-sized (0.01 to 0.1%). This chain's CDR3 is CASSLGLGLAGGGQYF. The CDR3 DNA reads TGTGCCAGCAGCTTAGGGCTGGGACTAGCGGGAGGCGGGCAGTACTTC. The chain couples TRBV7-2 to TRBJ2-7; TRBD2 agrees at 15 bases. The V gene's germline CDR1 is SGHTA and CDR2 FQGNSA. The CDR3 is 16 residues long. V lost 1 base to trimming and J lost 9 bases; unmatched junction nucleotides: 7.

On this clonotype itself: At one end, the junction sequence differs from germline, possibly due to a read error. This sequence joins TRBV20-1 and TRBJ2-7; TRBD1 might be the D (5 bases). The CDR3 runs 12 residues. Germline V lookup: CDR1 DFQATT, CDR2 SNEGSKA (reference sequence). As DNA, the CDR3 is TGCAGTGTCACCCAGGGAACCTACGAGAAGTACTTC. Its protein product is CSVTQGTYEKYF.

This clonotype was picked up many times. This chain joins TRBV5-1 and TRBJ2-3, with 14 bases identical to TRBD2. Germline V CDR1 and CDR2: SGHRS, YFSETQ. CDR3 size: 16 residues. V lost 4 bases to trimming and J lost 8 bases; unmatched junction nucleotides: 9. The CDR3 reads CASSPRLAGGQVTQYF. CDR3 coding DNA: TGCGCCAGCAGCCCGCGACTAGCGGGGGGGCAGGTTACGCAGTATTTT.